This is a list of T cell receptor beta chains from one sample in a study of blood T cell repertoires in COVID-19. The method was immunoSEQ multiplex PCR; TCRdb's version includes in-frame clones alone and lacks a portion of them. The table includes about 370,000 clones, 80% to 95% detected once. The sequenced sample was PBMCs or T cells enriched from blood (not recorded which). The receptors here all came from a woman aged 40 to 50 who had been exposed to COVID-19. The CDR3 runs from the conserved cysteine through the conserved F or W. The D gene is left open where the match is weak. The size of a clone is reported for some rows only, either as once, few or many, or as a class for expanded clones.

j_call	v_call	d_call	cdr3_length	clone_size	cdr3_nt	cdr3_aa
TRBJ2-2	TRBV6-5	NA	15	NA	TGTGCCAGCAGATACGGGTCTAGCTGGCCCGGGGAGCTGTTTTTT	CASRYGSSWPGELFF
TRBJ2-1	TRBV19	TRBD2	19	NA	TGTGCCAGTAGTATACCGGGACTAGCGGGAGGGCCTCGACCCAATGAGCAGTTCTTC	CASSIPGLAGGPRPNEQFF
TRBJ2-7	TRBV29-1	NA	12	NA	TGCAGCGTTGAAGAGGGACAATTCGAGCAGTACTTC	CSVEEGQFEQYF
TRBJ1-4	TRBV29-1	NA	13	NA	TGCAGCTACCTCGGGGGAGGGAATGAAAAACTGTTTTTT	CSYLGGGNEKLFF
TRBJ1-6	TRBV9	TRBD1	14	NA	TGTGCCAGCAGCAAAAGACAGGGCAATTCACCCCTCCACTTT	CASSKRQGNSPLHF
TRBJ2-2	TRBV7-3	TRBD1	16	once	TGTGCCAGCAGCTTAACCGGGACAGTAAACACCGGGGAGCTGTTTTTT	CASSLTGTVNTGELFF
TRBJ2-7	TRBV15	TRBD2	16	NA	TGTGCCACCAGCAGAGATTATTCTAGCGGGAACGACGAGCAGTACTTC	CATSRDYSSGNDEQYF
TRBJ2-7	TRBV12-5	NA	13	NA	TGTGCTAGTGGTCAGGGTTCCTTTTACGAGCAGTACTTC	CASGQGSFYEQYF
TRBJ1-5	TRBV12-3/TRBV12-4	NA	13	NA	TGTGCCAGCAGTTTAGAGGGGTTCCAGCCCCAGCATTTT	CASSLEGFQPQHF
TRBJ1-2	TRBV30	NA	13	NA	TGTGCCTGGAGTCGAGGGACAACGGATGGCTACACCTTC	CAWSRGTTDGYTF